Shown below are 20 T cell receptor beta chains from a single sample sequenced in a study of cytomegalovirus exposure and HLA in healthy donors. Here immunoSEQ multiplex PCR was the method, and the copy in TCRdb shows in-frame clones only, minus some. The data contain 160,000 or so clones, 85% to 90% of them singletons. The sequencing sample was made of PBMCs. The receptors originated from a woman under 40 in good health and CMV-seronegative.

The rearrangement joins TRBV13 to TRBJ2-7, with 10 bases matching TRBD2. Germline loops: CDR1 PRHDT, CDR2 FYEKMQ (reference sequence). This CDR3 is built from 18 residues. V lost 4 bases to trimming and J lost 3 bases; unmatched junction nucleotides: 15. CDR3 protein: CASSSRGGLAPLDYEQYF. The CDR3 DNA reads TGTGCCAGCAGCTCAAGAGGGGGACTAGCGCCCCTGGACTACGAGCAGTACTTC.

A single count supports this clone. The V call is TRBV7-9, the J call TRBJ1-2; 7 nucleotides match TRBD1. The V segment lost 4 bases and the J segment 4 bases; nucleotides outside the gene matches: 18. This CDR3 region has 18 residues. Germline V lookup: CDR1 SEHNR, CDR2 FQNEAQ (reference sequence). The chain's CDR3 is CASSSGDLGGTGGYGYTF. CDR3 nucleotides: TGTGCCAGCAGCTCAGGGGACTTAGGGGGCACAGGTGGCTATGGCTACACCTTC.

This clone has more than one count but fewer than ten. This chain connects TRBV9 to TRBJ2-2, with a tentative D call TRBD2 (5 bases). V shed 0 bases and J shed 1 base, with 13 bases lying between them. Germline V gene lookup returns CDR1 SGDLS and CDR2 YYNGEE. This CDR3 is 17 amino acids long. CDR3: CASSVAIGVRNTGELFF. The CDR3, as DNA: TGTGCCAGCAGCGTAGCTATCGGGGTTAGGAACACCGGGGAGCTGTTTTTT.

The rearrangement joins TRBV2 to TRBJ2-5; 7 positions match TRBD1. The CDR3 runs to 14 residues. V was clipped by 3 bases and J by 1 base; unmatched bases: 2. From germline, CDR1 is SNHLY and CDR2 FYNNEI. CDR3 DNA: TGTGCCAGCAGTGATGGACAGGTCCAAGAGACCCAGTACTTC. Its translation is CASSDGQVQETQYF. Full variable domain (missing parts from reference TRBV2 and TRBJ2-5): EPEVTQTPSHQVTQMGQEVILRCVPISNHLYFYWYRQILGQKVEFLVSFYNNEISEKSEIFDDQFSVERPDGSNFTLKIRSTKLEDSAMYFCASSDGQVQETQYFGPGTRLLVL.

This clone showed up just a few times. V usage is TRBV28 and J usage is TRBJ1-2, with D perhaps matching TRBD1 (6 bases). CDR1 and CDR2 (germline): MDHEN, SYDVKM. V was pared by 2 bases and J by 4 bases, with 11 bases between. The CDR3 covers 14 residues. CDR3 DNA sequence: TGTGCCAGCAGTTTACCAGGGGCCGGCTATGGCTACACCTTC. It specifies CASSLPGAGYGYTF.

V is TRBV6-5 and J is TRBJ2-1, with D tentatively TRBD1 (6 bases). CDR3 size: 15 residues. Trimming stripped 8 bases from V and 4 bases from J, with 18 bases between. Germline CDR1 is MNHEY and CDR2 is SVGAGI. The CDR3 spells CASSWGPRLYNEQFF. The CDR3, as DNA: TGTGCCAGCTCATGGGGGCCCAGACTGTACAATGAGCAGTTCTTC.

Written as DNA, the CDR3 is TGTGCCAGTAGCGACACCTACTATGGCTACACCTTC. Its translation is CASSDTYYGYTF. The genes are TRBV19 and TRBJ1-2; D remains unclear. Germline loops: CDR1 LNHDA, CDR2 SQIVND (reference sequence). V was clipped by 6 bases and J by 3 bases, with 8 bases between them. This CDR3 has 12 residues.

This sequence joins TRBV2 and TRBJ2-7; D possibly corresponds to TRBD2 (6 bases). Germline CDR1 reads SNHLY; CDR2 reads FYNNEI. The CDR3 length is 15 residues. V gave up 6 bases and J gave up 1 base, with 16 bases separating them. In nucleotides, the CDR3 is TGTGCCAGCAGCCACTCCGGGACTGGGTCCTACGAGCAGTACTTC. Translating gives CASSHSGTGSYEQYF.

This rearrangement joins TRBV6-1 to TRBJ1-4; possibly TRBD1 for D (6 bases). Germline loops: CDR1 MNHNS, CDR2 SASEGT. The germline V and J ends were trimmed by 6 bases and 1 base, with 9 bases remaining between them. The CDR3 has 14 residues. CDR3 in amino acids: CASRTGKTNEKLFF. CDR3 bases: TGTGCCAGCAGAACAGGGAAAACTAATGAAAAACTGTTTTTT.

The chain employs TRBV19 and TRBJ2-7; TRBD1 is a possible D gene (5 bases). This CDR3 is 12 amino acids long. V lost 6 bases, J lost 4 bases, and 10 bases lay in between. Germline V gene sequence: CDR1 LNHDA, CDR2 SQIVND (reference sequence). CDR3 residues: CASRDTGYEQYF. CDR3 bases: TGTGCCAGTAGGGACACCGGTTACGAGCAGTACTTC.

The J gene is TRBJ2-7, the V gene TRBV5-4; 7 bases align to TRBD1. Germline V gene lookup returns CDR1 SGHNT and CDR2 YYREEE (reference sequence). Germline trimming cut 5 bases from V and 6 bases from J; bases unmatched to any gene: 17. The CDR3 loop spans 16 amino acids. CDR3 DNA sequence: TGTGCCAGCAGTTCTGCCCGGACAGGCCGAACGGTCGAGCAGTACTTC. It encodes CASSSARTGRTVEQYF.

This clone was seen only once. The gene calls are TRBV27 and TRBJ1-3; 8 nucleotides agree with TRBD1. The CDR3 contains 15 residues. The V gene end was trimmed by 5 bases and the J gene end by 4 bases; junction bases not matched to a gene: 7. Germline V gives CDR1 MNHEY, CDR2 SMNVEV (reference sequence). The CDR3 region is CASSLSGGLGNTIYF. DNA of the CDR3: TGTGCCAGCAGTCTCTCAGGGGGCCTAGGAAACACCATATATTTT.

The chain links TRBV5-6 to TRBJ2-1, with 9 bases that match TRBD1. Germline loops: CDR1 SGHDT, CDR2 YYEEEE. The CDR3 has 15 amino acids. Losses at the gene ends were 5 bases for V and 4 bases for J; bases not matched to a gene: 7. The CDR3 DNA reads TGTGCCAGCAGTCGCAGACAGGGGGTATACAATGAGCAGTTCTTC. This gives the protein CASSRRQGVYNEQFF. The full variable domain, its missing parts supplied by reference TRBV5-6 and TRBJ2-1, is DAGVTQSPTHLIKTRGQQVTLRCSPKSGHDTVSWYQQALGQGPQFIFQYYEEEERQRGNFPDRFSGHQFPNYSSELNVNALLLGDSALYLCASSRRQGVYNEQFFGPGTRLTVL.

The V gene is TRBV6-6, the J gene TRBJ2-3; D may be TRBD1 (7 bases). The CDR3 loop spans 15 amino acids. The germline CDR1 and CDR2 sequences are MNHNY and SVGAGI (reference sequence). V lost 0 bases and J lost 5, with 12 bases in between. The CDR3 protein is CASSYSRGRGDTQYF. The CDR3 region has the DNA TGTGCCAGCAGTTACTCAAGGGGGCGGGGAGATACGCAGTATTTT.

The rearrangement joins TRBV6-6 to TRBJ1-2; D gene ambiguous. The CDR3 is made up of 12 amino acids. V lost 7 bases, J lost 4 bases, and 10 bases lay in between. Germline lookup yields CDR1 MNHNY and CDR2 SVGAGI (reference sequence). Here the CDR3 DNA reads TGTGCCAGCACCGAAGGACTCTATGGCTACACCTTC. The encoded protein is CASTEGLYGYTF.

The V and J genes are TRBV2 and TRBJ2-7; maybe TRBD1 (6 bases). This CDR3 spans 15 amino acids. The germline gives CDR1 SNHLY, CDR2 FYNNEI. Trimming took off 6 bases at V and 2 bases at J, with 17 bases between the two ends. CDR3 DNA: TGTGCCAGCAGCCTTTGGCCAGGGACAACCTACGAGCAGTACTTC. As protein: CASSLWPGTTYEQYF. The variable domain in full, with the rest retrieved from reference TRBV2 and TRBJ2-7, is EPEVTQTPSHQVTQMGQEVILRCVPISNHLYFYWYRQILGQKVEFLVSFYNNEISEKSEIFDDQFSVERPDGSNFTLKIRSTKLEDSAMYFCASSLWPGTTYEQYFGPGTRLTVT.

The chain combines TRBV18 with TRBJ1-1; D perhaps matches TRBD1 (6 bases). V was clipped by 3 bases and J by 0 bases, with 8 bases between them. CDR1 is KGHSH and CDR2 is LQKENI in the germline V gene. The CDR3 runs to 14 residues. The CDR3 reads CASSPTGLNTEAFF. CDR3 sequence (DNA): TGTGCCAGCTCACCCACAGGGCTGAACACTGAAGCTTTCTTT.

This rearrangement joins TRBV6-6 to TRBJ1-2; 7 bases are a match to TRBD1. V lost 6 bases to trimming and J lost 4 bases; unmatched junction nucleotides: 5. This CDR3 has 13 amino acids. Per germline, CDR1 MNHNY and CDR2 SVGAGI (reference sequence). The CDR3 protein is CASSLDRVYGYTF. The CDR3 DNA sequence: TGTGCCAGCAGCCTTGACAGGGTCTATGGCTACACCTTC.

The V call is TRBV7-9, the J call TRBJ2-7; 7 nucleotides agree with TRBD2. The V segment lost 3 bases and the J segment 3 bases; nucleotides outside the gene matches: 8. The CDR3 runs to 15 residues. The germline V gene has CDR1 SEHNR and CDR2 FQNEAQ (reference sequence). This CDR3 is CASSFTAGTFYEQYF. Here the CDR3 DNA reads TGTGCCAGCAGCTTCACAGCGGGGACTTTCTACGAGCAGTACTTC.

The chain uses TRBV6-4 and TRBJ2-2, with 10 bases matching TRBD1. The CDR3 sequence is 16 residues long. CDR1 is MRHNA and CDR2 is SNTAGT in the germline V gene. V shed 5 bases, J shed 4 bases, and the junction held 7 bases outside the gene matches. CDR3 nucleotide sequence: TGTGCCAGCAGTTATCCCGGGACAGGGGTCACCGGGGAGCTGTTTTTT. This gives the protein CASSYPGTGVTGELFF.